The 31 T cell receptor beta chains reported below all come from one sample, sequenced in a study of T cell responses to AZD1222 COVID-19 vaccine. Clones were read by immunoSEQ multiplex PCR, and TCRdb kept only the in-frame ones, dropping some. The sample lists around 120,000 clones; about 92% were seen once. Here the sequenced sample was peripheral blood, taken 28 days after the second AZD1222 dose. These receptors were collected from an adult who received the AZD1222 COVID-19 vaccine.

The chain carries TRBV7-9 and TRBJ1-4; TRBD1 aligns across 7 bases. CDR1 and CDR2 (germline): SEHNR, FQNEAQ (reference sequence). The CDR3 is 14 residues long. V was clipped by 1 base and J by 6 bases; unmatched bases: 2. Written as DNA, the CDR3 is TGTGCCAGCAGCTTAGGCAGGGGGGATGAAAAACTGTTTTTT. This codes for CASSLGRGDEKLFF.

The genes are TRBV4-3 and TRBJ1-6; D is unclear. Germline-derived CDR1 and CDR2 are LGHNA and YSLEER. Deletions cut 4 bases from V and 6 bases from J, with 13 bases between. The CDR3 consists of 15 residues. In DNA form, the CDR3 reads TGCGCCAGCAGCCCGACCGGCTGGGGTAATTCACCCCTCCACTTT. As protein: CASSPTGWGNSPLHF.

V is TRBV6-1 and J is TRBJ1-3; 9 bases align to TRBD1. CDR3 size: 18 residues. CDR1 is MNHNS and CDR2 is SASEGT in the germline V gene. The trim removed 4 bases at V and 4 bases at J, leaving 14 bases unmatched. CDR3 sequence (DNA): TGTGCCAGCAGTGCCATCGTCTTCGGGACAGGGACAGGAAACACCATATATTTT. This sequence encodes CASSAIVFGTGTGNTIYF.

The chain employs TRBV2 and TRBJ1-6, with a weak D call TRBD1 (5 bases). The germline gives CDR1 SNHLY, CDR2 FYNNEI. The CDR3 loop spans 16 amino acids. V gave up 4 bases and J gave up 9 bases, with 19 bases separating them. CDR3 sequence (DNA): TGTGCCAGCAGTGGCCGGGCCCCAGGGAAAGCTTCACCCCTCCACTTT. Its translation: CASSGRAPGKASPLHF.

The rearrangement links TRBV28 to TRBJ1-3; D possibly corresponds to TRBD1 (6 bases). The V end was cut by 3 bases, the J end by 8 bases, with 11 bases between. Germline V gene sequence: CDR1 MDHEN, CDR2 SYDVKM. This CDR3 comprises 13 residues. CDR3 region: CASSLPQGYTIYF. DNA for the CDR3: TGTGCCAGCAGTTTGCCACAGGGATACACCATATATTTT.

V usage is TRBV7-8 and J usage is TRBJ2-7, with TRBD2 identical over 13 bases. Germline assignment: CDR1 SGHVS and CDR2 FQNEAQ. The CDR3 has 16 amino acids. The J segment lost 2 bases and the V segment lost 5 bases, leaving 6 bases of the junction unmatched. CDR3: CASSLSLAGGPYEQYF. DNA of the CDR3: TGTGCCAGCAGCCTCTCACTAGCGGGAGGGCCCTACGAGCAGTACTTC.

The J gene is TRBJ1-2, the V gene TRBV6-5; 8 positions agree with TRBD1. Trimming at V came to 5 bases and at J to 4 bases, leaving 9 bases not matched to a gene. CDR3 size: 15 residues. CDR1 is MNHEY and CDR2 is SVGAGI in the germline V gene. Here the CDR3 reads CASSRGTGQGYGYTF. For the CDR3, the DNA is TGTGCCAGCAGTAGAGGAACTGGACAGGGCTATGGCTACACCTTC.

V usage is TRBV19 and J usage is TRBJ2-5, with a weak D call TRBD1 (7 bases). Trimming took 3 bases from V and 2 from J, leaving 13 bases between them. The length of the CDR3 is 15 residues. Per the germline V gene, CDR1 is LNHDA and CDR2 is SQIVND (reference sequence). The CDR3 DNA reads TGTGCCAGTAGTATGCAGGGGGGCCTACAAGAGACCCAGTACTTC. Its translation is CASSMQGGLQETQYF.

This chain links TRBV20-1 with TRBJ2-7, with D tentatively TRBD2 (5 bases). Germline CDR1 DFQATT, CDR2 SNEGSKA (reference sequence). The CDR3 consists of 11 residues. V lost 5 bases and J lost 5, with 10 bases in between. CDR3 DNA: TGCAGTGCTGGAGTCGGGGACGAGCAGTACTTC. Residues: CSAGVGDEQYF.

V usage is TRBV5-4 and J usage is TRBJ2-7; 13 nucleotides agree with TRBD2. V shed 3 bases, J shed 4 bases, and the junction held 4 bases outside the gene matches. Per germline, CDR1 SGHNT and CDR2 YYREEE (reference sequence). The CDR3 totals 15 residues. CDR3 DNA sequence: TGTGCCAGCAGCTCCCGGACTAGCGGGAGATACGAGCAGTACTTC. Translation gives CASSSRTSGRYEQYF.

This chain links TRBV30 with TRBJ1-1; 7 bases match TRBD1. Germline lookup yields CDR1 GTSNPN and CDR2 SVGIG (reference sequence). Trimming took 2 bases from V and 11 from J; bases not matched to a gene: 5. CDR3 size: 11 residues. The CDR3 loop is CAWSTTGDAFF. CDR3 bases: TGTGCCTGGAGTACCACAGGGGACGCTTTCTTT.

The V gene is TRBV6-5, the J gene TRBJ1-2; D possibly corresponds to TRBD1 (5 bases). V was pared by 6 bases and J by 3 bases, with 11 bases between. This CDR3 has 13 residues. Germline loops: CDR1 MNHEY, CDR2 SVGAGI. The CDR3: CASRGMGDYGYTF. CDR3 bases: TGTGCCAGCAGAGGTATGGGGGACTATGGCTACACCTTC.

V gene TRBV7-9 combines with J gene TRBJ1-2; the D is unclear. In germline, CDR1 is SEHNR, CDR2 FQNEAQ (reference sequence). Trimming left V 1 base short and J 2 bases short, with 5 bases between. The CDR3 contains 13 residues. CDR3: CASSLDGNYGYTF. The CDR3 region has the DNA TGTGCCAGCAGCTTAGACGGCAACTATGGCTACACCTTC.

J is TRBJ2-1 and V is TRBV3-1 (or the pseudogene TRBV3-2); TRBD2 matches at 7 bases. The junction had 15 bases not matched to a gene; V was cut back by 6 bases and J by 10 bases. The CDR3 runs to 15 residues. The germline gives CDR1 LGHDT, CDR2 YNNKEL (reference sequence). The CDR3 here is CASSQEASGVSEQFF. CDR3 nucleotide sequence: TGTGCCAGCAGTCAGGAGGCTAGCGGAGTTAGCGAGCAGTTCTTC.

The chain carries TRBV7-8 and TRBJ2-1, with D perhaps assigned TRBD1 or TRBD2 (5 bases each). V was clipped by 5 bases and J by 1 base, with 12 bases between them. The CDR3 is made up of 15 amino acids. CDR1 is SGHVS, CDR2 FQNEAQ, per germline. The CDR3 DNA reads as TGTGCCAGCAGCACCCGGGACGATTCCTACAATGAGCAGTTCTTC. Translated, it gives CASSTRDDSYNEQFF. Using reference TRBV7-8 and TRBJ2-1 for the parts outside the CDR3, the full variable domain is GAGVSQSPRYKVAKRGQDVALRCDPISGHVSLFWYQQALGQGPEFLTYFQNEAQLDKSGLPSDRFFAERPEGSVSTLKIQRTQQEDSAVYLCASSTRDDSYNEQFFGPGTRLTVL.

The chain recombines TRBV7-9 with TRBJ1-6; D is unresolved. CDR1 and CDR2 (germline): SEHNR, FQNEAQ (reference sequence). Trimming pared 1 base from V and 7 bases from J, leaving 5 bases between. The CDR3 totals 13 residues. CDR3 in DNA: TGTGCCAGCAGCTTAGACAGCAATTCACCCCTCCACTTT. Translated, it gives CASSLDSNSPLHF.

In the case of this clone: Other DNA sequences of this sample code for an identical CDR3. The rearrangement joins TRBV3-1 (or the pseudogene TRBV3-2) to TRBJ2-1; 14 bases align to TRBD2. V trimming: 3 bases; J trimming: 9 bases; junction bases outside the gene matches: 4. CDR1 and CDR2 from the germline V gene are LGHDT and YNNKEL (reference sequence). The CDR3 sequence is 15 residues long. This chain's CDR3 is CASSQTSGGAGEQFF. CDR3 nucleotide sequence: TGTGCCAGCAGCCAGACTAGCGGGGGGGCGGGTGAGCAGTTCTTC.

This chain uses TRBV9 with TRBJ1-1; a weak D match, TRBD1 (5 bases). Germline CDR1 is SGDLS and CDR2 is YYNGEE. CDR3 length: 15 amino acids. Deletions cut 0 bases from V and 0 bases from J, with 9 bases between. DNA of the CDR3: TGTGCCAGCAGCGTAGTTGGACACCTGAACACTGAAGCTTTCTTT. It translates to CASSVVGHLNTEAFF.

V and J are TRBV5-1 and TRBJ1-1, with a weak D call TRBD1 (6 bases). This CDR3 region has 17 residues. The germline V gene encodes CDR1 SGHRS and CDR2 YFSETQ. Trimming removed 4 bases at V and 7 bases at J, with 26 bases between. This CDR3 is CASSPKGGRDGTNEAFF. Here the CDR3 DNA reads TGCGCCAGCAGCCCTAAAGGGGGGAGGGACGGGACAAATGAAGCTTTCTTT.

This chain connects TRBV5-1 to TRBJ1-2, with a possible D match to TRBD1 (5 bases). The CDR3 has 13 amino acids. V was trimmed by 2 bases and J by 6 bases, leaving 11 bases between them. Germline V gene lookup returns CDR1 SGHRS and CDR2 YFSETQ. The CDR3 bases are TGCGCCAGCAGCTTTCAGGGTACAGATGGCTACACCTTC. Its protein is CASSFQGTDGYTF.

V usage is TRBV4-3 and J usage is TRBJ1-2; TRBD1 matches 7 bases. V gave up 2 bases and J gave up 7 bases; unmatched junction bases: 7. The CDR3 contains 14 residues. CDR1 is LGHNA, CDR2 YSLEER, per germline. The CDR3 spells CASSQNRGVGGYTF. In DNA form, the CDR3 reads TGCGCCAGCAGCCAAAACAGGGGTGTTGGTGGCTACACCTTC.

The chain employs TRBV5-1 and TRBJ1-1, with D possibly matching TRBD1 (5 bases). The CDR3 loop spans 14 amino acids. V lost 0 bases to trimming and J lost 5 bases, with 11 bases between them. The V gene's germline CDR1 is SGHRS and CDR2 YFSETQ. The CDR3: CASSLGTGETEAFF. The CDR3 region has the DNA TGCGCCAGCAGCTTGGGGACGGGGGAGACTGAAGCTTTCTTT. The full variable domain, its missing parts supplied by reference TRBV5-1 and TRBJ1-1, is KAGVTQTPRYLIKTRGQQVTLSCSPISGHRSVSWYQQTPGQGLQFLFEYFSETQRNKGNFPGRFSGRQFSNSRSEMNVSTLELGDSALYLCASSLGTGETEAFFGQGTRLTVV.

The CDR3 loop reads CASSLDSQYGYTF. The CDR3 nucleotides read TGTGCCAGCAGCTTAGACAGTCAATATGGCTACACCTTC. V gene TRBV7-8 combines with J gene TRBJ1-2; D not certain. CDR3 length: 13 amino acids. Germline-derived CDR1 and CDR2 are SGHVS and FQNEAQ. V lost 1 base and J 5 bases, leaving 8 bases between the germline ends.

V and J are TRBV5-4 and TRBJ1-2; D is perhaps TRBD1 (6 bases). The V gene lost 2 bases and the J gene lost 3 bases, with 17 bases spanning the gap. This CDR3 has 16 residues. Germline assignment: CDR1 SGHNT and CDR2 YYREEE (reference sequence). The CDR3: CASSFGGAQEYYGYTF. The CDR3 bases are TGTGCCAGCAGCTTCGGGGGGGCGCAGGAGTACTATGGCTACACCTTC.

The rearrangement joins TRBV5-4 to TRBJ2-7; D call uncertain. Trimming cost V 0 bases and J 7 bases, with 11 bases left between them. CDR3 length: 13 amino acids. The V gene's germline CDR1 is SGHNT and CDR2 YYREEE (reference sequence). The CDR3 DNA is TGTGCCAGCAGCTTGGACCCTTTGGGGGAGCAGTACTTC. Amino acid sequence: CASSLDPLGEQYF.

The J gene is TRBJ1-5, the V gene TRBV5-6; D is uncertain. This CDR3 has 15 residues. Trimming stripped 5 bases from V and 0 bases from J, with 12 bases between. The V gene's germline CDR1 is SGHDT and CDR2 YYEEEE. The CDR3 coding sequence is TGTGCCAGCAGTTTGACCCCCTATAGCAATCAGCCCCAGCATTTT. This codes for CASSLTPYSNQPQHF.

This clone showed up just once. The CDR3 loop is CASSLSGQGEAFF. The CDR3 region has the DNA TGTGCCAGCAGCTTAAGCGGGCAGGGTGAAGCTTTCTTT. The V gene is TRBV7-2, the J gene TRBJ1-1, with D possibly being TRBD1 (5 bases). V was cut by 2 bases and J by 7 bases, with 11 bases left in between. This CDR3 is built from 13 residues. CDR1 is SGHTA and CDR2 is FQGNSA in the germline V gene.

V gene TRBV6-4 combines with J gene TRBJ1-1; possibly TRBD1 for D (6 bases). The CDR3 loop spans 15 amino acids. V was clipped by 5 bases and J by 4 bases, with 17 bases between them. Looked up from germline, CDR1 is MRHNA and CDR2 is SNTAGT. Here the CDR3 reads CASSPEGGSSTEAFF. The CDR3 region has the DNA TGTGCCAGCAGTCCCGAGGGGGGATCTAGCACTGAAGCTTTCTTT.

This chain links TRBV24-1 with TRBJ2-2; TRBD1 might be the D (7 bases). The CDR3 extends over 16 amino acids. Deletions cut 6 bases from V and 3 bases from J, with 16 bases between. CDR1 and CDR2 from the germline V gene are KGHDR and SFDVKD. CDR3 in DNA: TGTGCCACCAGTCAAGGCGGCAGGGGGGACACCGGGGAGCTGTTTTTT. This sequence encodes CATSQGGRGDTGELFF.

The CDR3 protein is CASSSTSRNEQFF. CDR3 DNA: TGTGCCAGCAGCTCGACTAGCCGGAATGAGCAGTTCTTC. The chain links TRBV5-5 to TRBJ2-1, with 7 bases that match TRBD2. Per germline, CDR1 SGHKS and CDR2 YYEKEE (reference sequence). J gave up 7 bases and V 3 bases, and 4 bases lay outside the gene matches. The CDR3 covers 13 residues.

The CDR3 region is CASGLIRGGGTDTQYF. The DNA for the CDR3 is TGTGCTAGTGGTTTGATCAGAGGGGGGGGGACAGATACGCAGTATTTT. The chain is built from TRBV12-5 and TRBJ2-3; the D gene is possibly TRBD2 (7 bases). Germline CDR1 reads LGHNT; CDR2 reads FRNRAP. The germline V and J ends were trimmed by 2 bases and 3 bases, with 15 bases remaining between them. The CDR3 spans 16 residues.